Listed here are 29 T cell receptor beta chains from one sample, sequenced in a study of shared clonotypes between healthy human individuals. Clones were sequenced by immunoSEQ multiplex PCR, and TCRdb holds only the in-frame ones, with some missing. The sample consists of 2,500,000 or so clones, roughly 93% of them appearing once. The sample was naive CD4+ T cells from PBMCs. The subset denotes: CD45RA+ positively selected. The receptor set was obtained from a man aged 18 to 30 in good health. Some clones in this sample may be carry-over from other donors' samples.

Turning to this clone: Distinct nucleotide sequences in the sample also encode this CDR3. This chain uses TRBV7-9 with TRBJ1-2; no firm D call. Trimming pared 5 bases from V and 4 bases from J, leaving 11 bases between. The CDR3 is 13 residues long. The germline V gene has CDR1 SEHNR and CDR2 FQNEAQ (reference sequence). The CDR3 region has the DNA TGTGCCAGCAGCCCCCAAGGGTTCTATGGCTACACCTTC. This encodes CASSPQGFYGYTF.

The chain couples TRBV5-1 to TRBJ2-4; the match to TRBD1 covers 9 bases. V trimming: 4 bases; J trimming: 12 bases; junction bases outside the gene matches: 17. Germline values: CDR1 SGHRS, CDR2 YFSETQ. The CDR3 totals 16 residues. CDR3 nucleotides: TGCGCCAGCAGCCCCGGTATGACCGGGACAGGGTCTAATCAGTACTTC. Encoded protein: CASSPGMTGTGSNQYF.

The chain has TRBV7-9 and TRBJ2-3; 8 bases are a match to TRBD2. This CDR3 comprises 15 residues. V lost 4 bases and J lost 4; bases outside the gene matches: 7. Germline V CDR1 and CDR2: SEHNR, FQNEAQ (reference sequence). The CDR3 DNA reads as TGTGCCAGCAGCTACCGAGCGGGAGAGGCAGATACGCAGTATTTT. Amino acid sequence: CASSYRAGEADTQYF.

The sample holds one count of this clone. Other DNA sequences in this sample translate to the same CDR3. J is TRBJ2-7 and V is TRBV28; D uncertain. Germline CDR1 and CDR2: MDHEN and SYDVKM. Trimming took 3 bases from V and 7 from J, leaving 10 bases between them. CDR3 length: 12 residues. CDR3 amino acids: CASSLSDREQYF. The CDR3 region has the DNA TGTGCCAGCAGTTTGTCAGATCGGGAGCAGTACTTC.

CDR3 sequence: CASSLNLGQPNEQFF. The CDR3 DNA reads as TGCGCCAGCAGCCTTAATCTGGGACAGCCCAATGAGCAGTTCTTC. The chain links TRBV5-1 to TRBJ2-1; 7 bases align to TRBD1. This CDR3 has 15 amino acids. The V segment lost 4 bases and the J segment 6 bases; nucleotides outside the gene matches: 10. Germline CDR1 is SGHRS and CDR2 is YFSETQ.

The J gene is TRBJ2-1, the V gene TRBV5-5; D may correspond to TRBD1 or TRBD2 (6 bases each). The CDR3 is made up of 16 amino acids. The V gene's germline CDR1 is SGHKS and CDR2 YYEKEE (reference sequence). Between the trimmed V and J ends, which lost 3 bases and 9 bases, there was a span of 22 bases. CDR3 region: CASSSRPRTDSGEQFF. The CDR3 DNA is TGTGCCAGCAGCTCCCGTCCAAGGACAGATAGCGGTGAGCAGTTCTTC.

V is TRBV7-3 and J is TRBJ2-1, with 9 bases aligning to TRBD2. V trimming: 5 bases; J trimming: 4 bases; junction bases outside the gene matches: 6. Germline-derived CDR1 and CDR2 are SGHTA and FQGTGA. The CDR3 spans 15 residues. Written as DNA, the CDR3 is TGTGCCAGCAGCCGTCTCCTAGCGGGATACAATGAGCAGTTCTTC. Translating it yields CASSRLLAGYNEQFF.

CDR3 nucleotides: TGCGCCAGCAGCCAAGAAGGAGGTCTAGCGGGACGGGAGCAGTACTTC. Translated, it gives CASSQEGGLAGREQYF. The chain couples TRBV4-1 to TRBJ2-7, with TRBD2 matching 9 bases. CDR3 length equals 16 residues. Germline trimming cut 0 bases from V and 7 bases from J; bases unmatched to any gene: 10. Germline V lookup: CDR1 MGHRA, CDR2 YSYEKL.

This clone was observed a few times. As the CDR3 is not closed by the conserved phenylalanine or tryptophan, this likely results from a read error. The limits of the CDR3 on the DNA are not certain, so only TCRdb's listed CDR3 is given. This chain connects TRBV2 to TRBJ1-2. Counting both end residues, the CDR3 totals 11 amino acids. Germline V gene sequence: CDR1 SNHLY, CDR2 FYNNEI. CDR3 in amino acids: CASSEVTREFL.

The chain combines TRBV28 with TRBJ1-5; D gene ambiguous. This CDR3 comprises 15 residues. Germline V gene lookup returns CDR1 MDHEN and CDR2 SYDVKM. V was clipped by 6 bases and J by 7 bases, with 19 bases between them. CDR3 protein: CASSLERFFGQPQHF. CDR3 coding DNA: TGTGCCAGCAGCCTCGAAAGGTTTTTCGGACAGCCCCAGCATTTT.

The V call is TRBV27, the J call TRBJ1-5; weak D call: TRBD1 (6 bases). Trimming pared 2 bases from V and 6 bases from J, leaving 17 bases between. The CDR3 loop spans 16 amino acids. Germline CDR1 reads MNHEY; CDR2 reads SMNVEV (reference sequence). The CDR3 reads CASSLRWGQGSQPQHF. CDR3 coding DNA: TGTGCCAGCAGTTTAAGATGGGGGCAGGGTAGTCAGCCCCAGCATTTT.

The chain has TRBV19 and TRBJ2-3; D is perhaps TRBD2 (5 bases). Germline values: CDR1 LNHDA, CDR2 SQIVND (reference sequence). The CDR3 extends over 13 amino acids. Between the trimmed V and J ends, which lost 9 bases and 2 bases, there was a span of 12 bases. The CDR3, as DNA: TGTGCCAGCCCCGGGGAATCCACAGATACGCAGTATTTT. This encodes CASPGESTDTQYF.

The chain is built from TRBV7-8 and TRBJ2-2; D is possibly TRBD2 (6 bases). Trimming took off 0 bases at V and 4 bases at J, with 9 bases between the two ends. Germline CDR1 and CDR2: SGHVS and FQNEAQ. The CDR3 is 15 residues long. In DNA, the CDR3 is TGTGCCAGCAGCTTAGCCGGGAGCCTCACCGGGGAGCTGTTTTTT. Protein sequence: CASSLAGSLTGELFF.

The genes are TRBV4-2 and TRBJ1-1, with D unresolved. With 0 bases removed from V and 7 bases from J, the gap between germline ends came to 9 bases. The germline V gene encodes CDR1 LGHNA and CDR2 YNFKEQ. The CDR3 is 13 residues long. In nucleotides, the CDR3 is TGTGCCAGCAGCCAAGAACGAATCATTGAAGCTTTCTTT. It translates to CASSQERIIEAFF.

The chain recombines TRBV6-1 with TRBJ2-3, with D perhaps TRBD2 (6 bases). The V gene lost 8 bases and the J gene lost 4 bases, with 10 bases spanning the gap. Looked up from germline, CDR1 is MNHNS and CDR2 is SASEGT. This CDR3 spans 12 amino acids. CDR3 DNA: TGTGCCAGCGGGCGGGGAGCAGATACGCAGTATTTT. Amino acids: CASGRGADTQYF.

The V and J genes are TRBV21-1 and TRBJ1-6; the D call of TRBD1 is as the table states it, not checked on the DNA. TRBV21-1 corresponds to a pseudogene. The CDR3 is 16 amino acids. CDR3 coding DNA: TGTGCCAGCAGCGAATCCCCCCGACAGGGAAATTCACCCCTCCACTTT. Its protein product is CASSESPRQGNSPLHF.

The gene calls are TRBV6-5 and TRBJ2-3, with D tentatively TRBD2 (7 bases). This CDR3 has 14 residues. The V end lost 8 bases, the J end lost 0 bases, and 12 bases lay between the germline ends. Germline CDR1 reads MNHEY; CDR2 reads SVGAGI. CDR3 protein: CASGRGTSTDTQYF. The CDR3 nucleotides read TGTGCCAGCGGGAGGGGGACTAGCACAGATACGCAGTATTTT.

The chain recombines TRBV7-9 with TRBJ2-2; D not certain. V lost 1 base and J lost 3, with 9 bases in between. Germline CDR1 is SEHNR and CDR2 is FQNEAQ (reference sequence). CDR3 length equals 15 residues. The CDR3 spells CASSLVGRHTGELFF. The CDR3 region has the DNA TGTGCCAGCAGCTTAGTCGGGCGGCACACCGGGGAGCTGTTTTTT.

With respect to this clone: This specimen includes other DNA sequences encoding the same CDR3. The V call is TRBV7-2, the J call TRBJ2-7; D possibly corresponds to TRBD2 (5 bases). Between the trimmed V and J ends, which lost 5 bases and 7 bases, there was a span of 12 bases. Germline values: CDR1 SGHTA, CDR2 FQGNSA. CDR3 size: 12 residues. CDR3 protein: CASSPGSGEQYF. The CDR3, as DNA: TGTGCCAGCAGCCCGGGATCGGGTGAGCAGTACTTC.

The V and J genes are TRBV7-3 and TRBJ1-1; 10 bases fit TRBD1. The CDR3 is 17 residues long. The V gene end was trimmed by 3 bases and the J gene end by 3 bases; junction bases not matched to a gene: 10. The V gene's germline CDR1 is SGHTA and CDR2 FQGTGA. The CDR3 DNA sequence: TGTGCCAGCAGCTTGGACAGGGGGTTTCGGGATCACACTGAAGCTTTCTTT. It is translated as CASSLDRGFRDHTEAFF.

V gene TRBV4-3 combines with J gene TRBJ2-3; 10 nucleotides align to TRBD2. V gave up 5 bases and J gave up 6 bases; unmatched junction bases: 11. In germline, CDR1 is LGHNA, CDR2 YSLEER. The CDR3 has 16 residues. The CDR3 protein is CASSGSSGRILDTQYF. For the CDR3, the DNA is TGCGCCAGCAGCGGGAGTAGCGGGAGGATTCTGGATACGCAGTATTTT.

The chain carries TRBV11-3 and TRBJ2-1, with 8 positions matching TRBD2. The V gene's germline CDR1 is SGHNT and CDR2 YENEEA. V lost 1 base to trimming and J lost 7 bases; unmatched junction nucleotides: 6. This CDR3 is built from 15 residues. The CDR3 protein is CASSLGAGGGNEQFF. The CDR3 bases are TGTGCCAGCAGCTTAGGAGCGGGCGGGGGGAATGAGCAGTTCTTC.

The genes are TRBV7-2 and TRBJ1-3, with 9 bases aligning to TRBD1. J lost 2 bases, V lost 1 base, and 6 bases had no gene match. Germline CDR1 is SGHTA and CDR2 is FQGNSA. CDR3 length equals 17 residues. The CDR3 loop is CASSLGDRVGTGNTIYF. CDR3 nucleotide sequence: TGTGCCAGCAGCTTAGGGGACAGGGTCGGAACTGGAAACACCATATATTTT.

To note about this clone: This sample includes further DNA sequences coding for the same CDR3. The V and J genes are TRBV5-1 and TRBJ2-2; perhaps TRBD2 as D (5 bases). The CDR3 is 15 amino acids. V was clipped by 2 bases and J by 0 bases, with 8 bases between them. The germline V gene encodes CDR1 SGHRS and CDR2 YFSETQ. The CDR3 region has the DNA TGCGCCAGCAGCTTAAGCGGATCGAACACCGGGGAGCTGTTTTTT. It codes for CASSLSGSNTGELFF.

The rearrangement uses TRBV7-2 and TRBJ2-5, with 14 positions matching TRBD2. The germline V gene has CDR1 SGHTA and CDR2 FQGNSA. The length of the CDR3 is 17 residues. J was trimmed by 4 bases and V by 1 base; bases with no gene match: 5. The CDR3 spells CASSLVGTSGSTETQYF. The CDR3 DNA reads TGTGCCAGCAGCTTAGTTGGGACTAGCGGGAGTACAGAGACCCAGTACTTC.

The chain joins TRBV18 to TRBJ1-4, with D unclear. V was shortened by 6 bases and J by 2 bases, with 16 bases between the two germline ends. The CDR3 length is 16 residues. Looked up from germline, CDR1 is KGHSH and CDR2 is LQKENI. In DNA form, the CDR3 reads TGTGCCAGCTCGGGAGCCCTACACGGCACTAATGAAAAACTGTTTTTT. Amino acid sequence: CASSGALHGTNEKLFF. Variable domain in full (rest from reference TRBV18 and TRBJ1-4): NAGVMQNPRHLVRRRGQEARLRCSPMKGHSHVYWYRQLPEEGLKFMVYLQKENIIDESGMPKERFSAEFPKEGPSILRIQQVVRGDSAAYFCASSGALHGTNEKLFFGSGTQLSVL.

The CDR3 is CASSLGLPRSGNTIYF. CDR3 sequence (DNA): TGTGCCAGCAGTTTGGGGCTCCCCCGCTCTGGAAACACCATATATTTT. This chain connects TRBV6-5 to TRBJ1-3; maybe TRBD1 (5 bases). Trimming shortened V by 4 bases and J by 0 bases, and 13 bases separated the two germline ends. Germline values: CDR1 MNHEY, CDR2 SVGAGI. The CDR3 is 16 residues long.

V usage is TRBV10-3 and J usage is TRBJ1-3; D not resolved. The germline V and J ends were trimmed by 10 bases and 2 bases, with 12 bases remaining between them. Per the germline V gene, CDR1 is ENHRY and CDR2 is SYGVKD. The CDR3 is 13 residues long. This chain's CDR3 is CATGRKTGNTIYF. The CDR3 region has the DNA TGTGCCACCGGGCGGAAGACTGGAAACACCATATATTTT.

V gene TRBV29-1 combines with J gene TRBJ2-3; TRBD1 might be the D (6 bases). V dropped 0 bases and J dropped 0 bases, with 13 bases sitting between them. The CDR3 runs 16 residues. Germline CDR1 and CDR2: SQVTM and ANQGSEA. The CDR3 DNA is TGCAGCGTTGAAGAAGGGACACGTGCGAGCACAGATACGCAGTATTTT. This gives the protein CSVEEGTRASTDTQYF.